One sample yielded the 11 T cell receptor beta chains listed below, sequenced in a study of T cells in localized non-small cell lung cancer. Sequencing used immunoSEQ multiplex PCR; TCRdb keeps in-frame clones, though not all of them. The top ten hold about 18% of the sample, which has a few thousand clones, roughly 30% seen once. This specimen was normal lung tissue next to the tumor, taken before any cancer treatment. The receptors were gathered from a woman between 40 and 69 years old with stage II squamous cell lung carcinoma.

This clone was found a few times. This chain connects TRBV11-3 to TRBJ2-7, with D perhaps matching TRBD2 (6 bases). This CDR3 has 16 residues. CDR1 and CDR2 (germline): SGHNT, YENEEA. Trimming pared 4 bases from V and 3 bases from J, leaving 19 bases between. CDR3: CASSWGSGVIYYEQYF. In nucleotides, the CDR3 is TGTGCCAGCAGCTGGGGGTCGGGGGTCATTTACTACGAGCAGTACTTC.

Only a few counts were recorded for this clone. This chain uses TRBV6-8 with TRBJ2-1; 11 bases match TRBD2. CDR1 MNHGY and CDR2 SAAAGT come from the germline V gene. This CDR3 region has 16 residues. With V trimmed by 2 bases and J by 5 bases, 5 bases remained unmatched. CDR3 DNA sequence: TGTGCCAGCAGTTACAACTTAGCGGGAGGGGACAATGAGCAGTTCTTC. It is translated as CASSYNLAGGDNEQFF.

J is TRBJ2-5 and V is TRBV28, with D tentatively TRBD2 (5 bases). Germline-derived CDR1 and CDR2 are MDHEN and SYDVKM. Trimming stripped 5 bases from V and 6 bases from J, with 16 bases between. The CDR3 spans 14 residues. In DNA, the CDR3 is TGTGCCAGCAGTCTAGCCGCCCCGGGAAAGACCCAGTACTTC. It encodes CASSLAAPGKTQYF.

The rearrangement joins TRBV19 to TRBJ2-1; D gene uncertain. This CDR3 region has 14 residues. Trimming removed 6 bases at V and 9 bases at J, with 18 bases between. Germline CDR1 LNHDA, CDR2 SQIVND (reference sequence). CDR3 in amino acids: CASSPGPPPPEQFF. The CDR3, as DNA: TGTGCCAGTAGCCCCGGACCTCCTCCCCCTGAGCAGTTCTTC.

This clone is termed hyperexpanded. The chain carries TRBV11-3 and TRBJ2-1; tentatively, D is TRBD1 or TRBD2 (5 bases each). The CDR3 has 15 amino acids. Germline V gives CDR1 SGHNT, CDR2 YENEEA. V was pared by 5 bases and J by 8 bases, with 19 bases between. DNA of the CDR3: TGTGCCAGCAGCCCGGGGACCGGGGTTGCAGATGAGCAGTTCTTC. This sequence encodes CASSPGTGVADEQFF.

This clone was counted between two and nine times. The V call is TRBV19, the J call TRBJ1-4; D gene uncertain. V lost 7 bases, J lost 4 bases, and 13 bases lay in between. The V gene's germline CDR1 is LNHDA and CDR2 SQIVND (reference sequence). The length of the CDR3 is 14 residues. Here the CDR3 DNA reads TGTGCCAGTATAGCGCGGGGAAATAATGAAAAACTGTTTTTT. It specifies CASIARGNNEKLFF.

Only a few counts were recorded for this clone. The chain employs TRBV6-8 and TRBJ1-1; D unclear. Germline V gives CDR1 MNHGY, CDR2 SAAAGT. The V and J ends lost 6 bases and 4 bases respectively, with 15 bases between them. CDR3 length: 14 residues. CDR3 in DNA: TGTGCCAGCAGGGCCCTTGAGAAGAGCACTGAAGCTTTCTTT. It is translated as CASRALEKSTEAFF.

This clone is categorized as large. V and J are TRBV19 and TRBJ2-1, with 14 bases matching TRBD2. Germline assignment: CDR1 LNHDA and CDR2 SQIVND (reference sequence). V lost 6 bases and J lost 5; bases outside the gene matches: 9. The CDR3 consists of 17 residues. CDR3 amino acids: CASSQGGLAGDDNEQFF. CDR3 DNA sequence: TGTGCCAGTAGCCAAGGGGGACTAGCGGGGGACGACAATGAGCAGTTCTTC.

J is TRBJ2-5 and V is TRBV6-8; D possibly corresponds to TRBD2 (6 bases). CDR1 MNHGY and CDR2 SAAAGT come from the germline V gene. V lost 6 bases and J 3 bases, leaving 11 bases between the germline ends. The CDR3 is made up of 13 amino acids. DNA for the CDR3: TGTGCCAGCAGGAGGGACTTGAAAGAGACCCAGTACTTC. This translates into CASRRDLKETQYF.

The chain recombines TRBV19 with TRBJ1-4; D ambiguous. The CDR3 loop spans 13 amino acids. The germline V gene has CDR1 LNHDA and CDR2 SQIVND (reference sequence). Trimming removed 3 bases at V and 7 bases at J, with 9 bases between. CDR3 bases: TGTGCCAGTAGTATTTCACGGGCTGAAAAACTGTTTTTT. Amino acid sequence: CASSISRAEKLFF.

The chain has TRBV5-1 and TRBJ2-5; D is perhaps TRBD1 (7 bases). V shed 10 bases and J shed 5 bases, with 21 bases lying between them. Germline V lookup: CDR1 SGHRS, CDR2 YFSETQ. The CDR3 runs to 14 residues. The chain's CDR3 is CASQRGRGEETQYF. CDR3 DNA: TGCGCCTCCCAAAGGGGCAGGGGGGAGGAGACCCAGTACTTC.